The source of this T cell receptor (beta chain) is a study of blood T cell repertoires in COVID-19. The wider study: In each case, the material was cDNA or gDNA derived from T cells, B-cell-depleted T cells, or PBMCs.

Here immunoSEQ multiplex PCR was the method, and the copy in TCRdb shows in-frame clones only, minus some. Here the sample spans 70,000 to 95,000 clones, roughly 90% being singletons. The germline gives CDR1 PRHDT, CDR2 FYEKMQ (reference sequence). The CDR3 is 15 amino acids. J lost 3 bases, V lost 4 bases, and 8 bases had no gene match. The TCR comes from a human donor with active COVID-19. The donor label of this sample is uncertain. Sequenced sample: peripheral blood. The chain employs TRBV13 and TRBJ2-7; TRBD1 aligns across 8 bases. CDR3 coding DNA: TGTGCCAGCAGCTGGCCTACAGGGGGGCTCTACGAGCAGTACTTC. It codes for CASSWPTGGLYEQYF.